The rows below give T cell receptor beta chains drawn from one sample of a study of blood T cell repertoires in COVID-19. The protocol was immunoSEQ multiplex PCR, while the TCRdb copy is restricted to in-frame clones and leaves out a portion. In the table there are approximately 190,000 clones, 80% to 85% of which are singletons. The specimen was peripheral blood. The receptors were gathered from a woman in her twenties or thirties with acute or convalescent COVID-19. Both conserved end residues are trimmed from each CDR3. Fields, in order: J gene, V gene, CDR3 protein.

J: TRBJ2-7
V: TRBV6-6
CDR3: ASSPPGQRALSSYEQY

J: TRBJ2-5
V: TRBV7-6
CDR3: ASSTPTPGHMYQETQY

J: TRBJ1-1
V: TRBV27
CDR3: ASSFFPDTEAF

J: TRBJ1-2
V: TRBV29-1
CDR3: SVEGTGWYGYT

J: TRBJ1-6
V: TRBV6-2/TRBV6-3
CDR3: ASSYQGQGNSPLH

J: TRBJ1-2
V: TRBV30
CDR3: AWSRGYGYT

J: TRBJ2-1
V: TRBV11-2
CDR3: ASSLGRTSSYNEQF

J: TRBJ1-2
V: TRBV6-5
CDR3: ASSPEWARTYGYT

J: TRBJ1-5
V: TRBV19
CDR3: ASSMGRGNQPQH

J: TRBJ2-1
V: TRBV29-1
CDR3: SVETQYRTERGEQF

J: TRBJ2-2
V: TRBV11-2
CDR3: ASSADRWTKNTGELF

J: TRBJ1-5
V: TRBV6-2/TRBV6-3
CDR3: ASSRGQVNQPQH

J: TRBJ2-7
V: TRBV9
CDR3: ASSVGTGTDHYEQY

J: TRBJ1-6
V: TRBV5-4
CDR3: ASTLGTSGSPLH

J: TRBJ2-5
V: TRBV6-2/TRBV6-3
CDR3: ASSYSKQGGGETQY

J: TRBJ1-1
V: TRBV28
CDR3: ASSPPGQGAKAF

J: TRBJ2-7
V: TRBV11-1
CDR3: ASSPLTGRSNYEQY

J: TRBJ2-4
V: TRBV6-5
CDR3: ASSHGDRAKNIQY

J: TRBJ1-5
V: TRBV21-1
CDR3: ASTNKSQGSQPQH